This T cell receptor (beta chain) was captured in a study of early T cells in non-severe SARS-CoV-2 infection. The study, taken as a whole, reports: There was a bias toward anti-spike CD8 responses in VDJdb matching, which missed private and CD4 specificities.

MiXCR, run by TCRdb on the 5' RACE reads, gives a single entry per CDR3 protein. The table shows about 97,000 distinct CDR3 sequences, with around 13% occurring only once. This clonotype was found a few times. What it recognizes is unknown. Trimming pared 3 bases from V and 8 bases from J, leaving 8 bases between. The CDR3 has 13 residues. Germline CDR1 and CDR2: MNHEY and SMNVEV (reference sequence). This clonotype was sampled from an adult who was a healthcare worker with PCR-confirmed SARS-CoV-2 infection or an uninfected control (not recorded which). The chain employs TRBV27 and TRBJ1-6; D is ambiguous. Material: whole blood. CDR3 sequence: CASSFLTDSPLHF. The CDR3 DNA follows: TGTGCCAGCAGTTTCTTGACGGATTCACCCCTCCACTTT.